These 20 T cell receptor beta chains originate from one sample sequenced in a study of neurological immune-mediated disorders. The time point is: longitudinal time-point 1 (baseline). Using its own MiXCR run on the 5' RACE reads, TCRdb lists one record per CDR3 protein. The sample holds some 68,000 distinct CDR3 sequences, approximately 13% seen once. Sequencing was done on a sample of PBMCs. These receptors all come from a female donor with HTLV-1-associated myelopathy (HAM/TSP).

This clonotype appeared many times. The V gene is TRBV7-2, the J gene TRBJ1-1; D possibly corresponds to TRBD1 (6 bases). Per germline, CDR1 SGHTA and CDR2 FQGNSA. Trimming removed 5 bases from V and 8 bases from J, with 12 bases in between. CDR3 length: 12 amino acids. The CDR3 coding sequence is TGTGCCAGCAGCGCCTACAGGGCCGAAGCTTTCTTT. Translated: CASSAYRAEAFF.

This clonotype was detected ten times or more. The chain is built from TRBV20-1 and TRBJ2-7; TRBD1 matches at 7 bases. J gave up 6 bases and V 2 bases, and 13 bases lay outside the gene matches. Germline V gives CDR1 DFQATT, CDR2 SNEGSKA (reference sequence). This CDR3 has 15 residues. CDR3 sequence (DNA): TGCAGTGCTAGAAAGTCGACAGGGTTCGTATCCGAGCAGTACTTC. Translating it yields CSARKSTGFVSEQYF.

This clonotype was recorded many times. The chain recombines TRBV9 with TRBJ1-2; weak D call: TRBD1 (5 bases). The CDR3 is 16 amino acids. Germline V gene data show CDR1 as SGDLS and CDR2 as YYNGEE. Trimming took off 3 bases at V and 7 bases at J, with 22 bases between the two ends. CDR3 region: CASSADPSGQSLGYTF. The DNA for the CDR3 is TGTGCCAGCAGCGCGGACCCTTCGGGGCAGTCTCTTGGCTACACCTTC.

This clonotype appeared many times. V usage is TRBV10-2 and J usage is TRBJ2-2; D is uncertain. Per the germline V gene, CDR1 is WSHSY and CDR2 is SAAADI. Between the trimmed V and J ends, which lost 7 bases and 10 bases, there was a span of 10 bases. CDR3 length equals 11 residues. DNA for the CDR3: TGCGCCAGCACAGGCGAGGCGGAGCTGTTTTTT. It encodes CASTGEAELFF.

At least ten counts were recorded for this clonotype. The V and J genes are TRBV7-3 and TRBJ1-5; 7 nucleotides align to TRBD1. The V segment lost 5 bases and the J segment 4 bases; nucleotides outside the gene matches: 8. There are 15 residues in the CDR3. Germline assignment: CDR1 SGHTA and CDR2 FQGTGA. The CDR3 bases are TGTGCCAGCAGCCCTGGGACAGTGATAAATCAGCCCCAGCATTTT. This encodes CASSPGTVINQPQHF.

This clonotype was counted many times. The rearrangement uses TRBV7-2 and TRBJ1-5; maybe TRBD1 (5 bases). V lost 5 bases and J 4 bases, leaving 15 bases between the germline ends. Per the germline V gene, CDR1 is SGHTA and CDR2 is FQGNSA. CDR3 length: 15 amino acids. The CDR3: CASSRTERGNQPQHF. CDR3 in DNA: TGTGCCAGCAGCCGAACAGAAAGGGGAAATCAGCCCCAGCATTTT.

This clonotype appeared a few times. No DNA is shown, since the ends of the CDR3 on it are uncertain; the CDR3 is the one TCRdb lists. V usage is TRBV5-1 and J usage is TRBJ2-1; TRBD1, as called in the table, went unchecked against the DNA. Per the germline V gene, CDR1 is SGHRS and CDR2 is YFSETQ. The CDR3 comprises 22 residues, both ends counted. The CDR3: CASSFYICSARPAGGLGNEQFF.

V usage is TRBV7-9 and J usage is TRBJ2-2; no definite D call. The V and J ends lost 1 base and 0 bases respectively, with 9 bases between them. The CDR3 consists of 16 residues. Germline CDR1 is SEHNR and CDR2 is FQNEAQ (reference sequence). CDR3: CASSLDQPSNTGELFF. The CDR3 region has the DNA TGTGCCAGCAGCTTAGACCAACCCTCGAACACCGGGGAGCTGTTTTTT.

This clonotype has a count of ten or more. The chain joins TRBV20-1 to TRBJ2-1; D is unclear. Germline CDR1 DFQATT, CDR2 SNEGSKA (reference sequence). V was shortened by 1 base and J by 3 bases, with 1 base between the two germline ends. The CDR3 spans 11 residues. CDR3: CSARVYNEQFF. CDR3 bases: TGCAGTGCTAGAGTCTACAATGAGCAGTTCTTC.

At least ten counts were recorded for this clonotype. The DNA of the CDR3 is TGTGCCACCAGCAGAGATCGGGCTGGGCTTGGAAACACCATATATTTT. Its translation: CATSRDRAGLGNTIYF. The chain has TRBV15 and TRBJ1-3; no firm D call. V dropped 0 bases and J dropped 3 bases, with 12 bases sitting between them. This CDR3 contains 16 residues. Germline CDR1 LNHNV, CDR2 YYDKDF (reference sequence).

This clonotype has at least ten counts. The chain combines TRBV5-6 with TRBJ2-7; 12 bases line up with TRBD1. The CDR3 runs to 14 residues. The germline V gene encodes CDR1 SGHDT and CDR2 YYEEEE. J gave up 7 bases and V 6 bases, and 8 bases lay outside the gene matches. CDR3: CASTRGQGAREQYF. Here the CDR3 DNA reads TGTGCCAGCACGCGGGGACAGGGGGCGAGGGAGCAGTACTTC.

This clonotype was counted at least ten times. The chain combines TRBV11-2 with TRBJ2-2; D not certain. Germline CDR1 and CDR2: SGHAT and FQNNGV. V gave up 1 base and J gave up 2 bases, with 8 bases separating them. This CDR3 spans 15 amino acids. The CDR3 is CASSLGLLNTGELFF. In nucleotides, the CDR3 is TGTGCCAGCAGCTTAGGTCTACTAAACACCGGGGAGCTGTTTTTT. Based on the CDR3 plus reference TRBV11-2 and TRBJ2-2, the full variable domain is EAGVAQSPRYKIIEKRQSVAFWCNPISGHATLYWYQQILGQGPKLLIQFQNNGVVDDSQLPKDRFSAERLKGVDSTLKIQPAKLEDSAVYLCASSLGLLNTGELFFGEGSRLTVL.

As concerns this clonotype: Given a much more abundant clone one base away, this may be a read error. This chain links TRBV7-9 with TRBJ2-7; unclear D gene. The CDR3 loop spans 14 amino acids. Between the trimmed V and J ends, which lost 2 bases and 1 base, there was a span of 9 bases. Germline values: CDR1 SEHNR, CDR2 FQNEAQ (reference sequence). In DNA, the CDR3 is TGTGCCAGCAGCTTACCCGGTCTTTCCTACGAGCAGTACTTC. This gives the protein CASSLPGLSYEQYF.

The sample holds many counts of this clonotype. The chain joins TRBV5-1 to TRBJ2-3; no clear D gene. Germline V lookup: CDR1 SGHRS, CDR2 YFSETQ. The ends were cut back, 0 bases at V and 0 bases at J, with 5 bases in the middle. This CDR3 spans 14 amino acids. The CDR3 loop is CASSLDTSTDTQYF. CDR3 sequence (DNA): TGCGCCAGCAGCTTGGACACCAGCACAGATACGCAGTATTTT.

The sample holds many counts of this clonotype. The chain employs TRBV27 and TRBJ2-1; maybe TRBD2 (6 bases). The CDR3 contains 16 residues. Trimming stripped 2 bases from V and 10 bases from J, with 21 bases between. Germline assignment: CDR1 MNHEY and CDR2 SMNVEV (reference sequence). The chain's CDR3 is CASSLPWTTAREEQFF. CDR3 DNA: TGTGCCAGCAGTTTACCCTGGACTACGGCCCGTGAGGAGCAGTTCTTC.

This clonotype was observed at least ten times. The rearrangement joins TRBV5-1 to TRBJ2-2; D is undetermined. Looked up from germline, CDR1 is SGHRS and CDR2 is YFSETQ. There are 15 residues in the CDR3. Trimming took 0 bases from V and 2 from J, leaving 8 bases between them. The CDR3 here is CASSLEHINTGELFF. CDR3 sequence (DNA): TGCGCCAGCAGCTTGGAGCACATAAACACCGGGGAGCTGTTTTTT.

This clonotype showed up many times. The chain recombines TRBV5-1 with TRBJ2-3; tentatively, D is TRBD1 (6 bases). Germline lookup yields CDR1 SGHRS and CDR2 YFSETQ. The length of the CDR3 is 16 residues. Trimming stripped 1 base from V and 1 base from J, with 13 bases between. As DNA, the CDR3 is TGCGCCAGCAGCTTGCGTCAGGGGCAACGCACAGATACGCAGTATTTT. Protein product: CASSLRQGQRTDTQYF.

The table lists this clonotype with many counts. The chain links TRBV10-3 to TRBJ2-7; D is possibly TRBD2 (6 bases). The CDR3 spans 15 residues. Germline V gene data show CDR1 as ENHRY and CDR2 as SYGVKD. Trimming took off 4 bases at V and 6 bases at J, with 19 bases between the two ends. This CDR3 reads CAISGGGALFIEQYF. The DNA of the CDR3 is TGTGCCATCAGTGGGGGCGGGGCCCTATTTATCGAGCAGTACTTC.

This clonotype was observed a handful of times. The rearrangement joins TRBV12-3 or TRBV12-4 to TRBJ1-4, with 7 positions matching TRBD1. After removal of 5 bases from V and 1 base from J, the junction contained 7 bases not matched to a gene. The CDR3 runs to 16 residues. The CDR3 DNA reads TGTGCCAGCAGTGACAGGGTCGTAGGAACTAATGAAAAACTGTTTTTT. It translates to CASSDRVVGTNEKLFF.

A remark on this clonotype: A much larger clone lies one base from this, so it may be a read error. This sequence joins TRBV6-1 and TRBJ1-1; a possible D gene is TRBD1 (6 bases). The CDR3 has 13 amino acids. V lost 5 bases and J lost 7, with 14 bases in between. The V gene's germline CDR1 is MNHNS and CDR2 SASEGT. The CDR3 DNA sequence: TGTGCCAGCAGTCTAGAGGGGGGGTATGAAGCTTTCTTT. Its translation is CASSLEGGYEAFF.